This passage covers 15 T cell receptor beta chains from one sample sequenced in a study of tumor and adjacent non-tumor tissue in lung cancer. A modified ARM-PCR protocol with three rounds of nested PCR amplified TCRbeta. Via MiXCR, TCRdb re-called the multiplex PCR reads, giving one row per CDR3 protein. The repertoire includes about 110,000 distinct CDR3 sequences, 84% of them detected once, and 20% to 25% sits in the top ten. The template was RNA from unsorted bulk tissue. Specimen: lung tumor tissue. These receptors all come from a man aged 65 to 79 with non-small cell lung cancer.

This clonotype was observed a single time. At one end the junction does not follow the germline gene, possibly because of a read error. The CDR3, as DNA: TGTGCCAGCAGCTTAGCAGTAGCTGATACGCAGTTTTTT. It encodes CASSLAVADTQFF. This chain connects TRBV11-2 to TRBJ2-3, with D unclear. The CDR3 is made up of 13 amino acids. CDR1 and CDR2 from the germline V gene are SGHAT and FQNNGV.

The chain joins TRBV6-2 or TRBV6-3 to TRBJ2-3; D is perhaps TRBD1 (5 bases). CDR1 MNHEY and CDR2 SVGEGT come from the germline V gene. The CDR3 totals 17 residues. Trimming pared 2 bases from V and 6 bases from J, leaving 21 bases between. In nucleotides, the CDR3 is TGTGCCAGCAGTTACCCGATGACAGTAGATCACCATGATACGCAGTATTTT. Protein sequence: CASSYPMTVDHHDTQYF.

This chain links TRBV10-3 with TRBJ1-2, with D uncertain. The CDR3 loop spans 14 amino acids. V shed 4 bases and J shed 7 bases, with 16 bases lying between them. The V gene's germline CDR1 is ENHRY and CDR2 SYGVKD. The CDR3 sequence: CAISGESVFSGYTF. CDR3 in DNA: TGTGCCATCAGTGGGGAGTCAGTTTTCAGTGGCTACACCTTC.

This clonotype was recorded many times. The rearrangement uses TRBV5-4 and TRBJ2-7; TRBD2 might be the D (5 bases). Trimming removed 0 bases from V and 4 bases from J, with 17 bases in between. This CDR3 has 16 amino acids. Germline V gene data show CDR1 as SGHNT and CDR2 as YYREEE (reference sequence). This chain's CDR3 is CASSLDGTGYPYEQYF. The CDR3 DNA follows: TGTGCCAGCAGCTTGGACGGTACGGGGTATCCGTACGAGCAGTACTTC.

Note on this clonotype: Without the conserved terminal phenylalanine or tryptophan, this CDR3 likely stems from a read error. The chain is built from TRBV4-3 and TRBJ2-7; possible D gene TRBD1, 5 bases. CDR1 is LGHNA and CDR2 is YSLEER in the germline V gene. V was trimmed by 4 bases and J by 7 bases, leaving 14 bases between them. CDR3 length: 13 amino acids. CDR3 sequence reads: CASSRFQGLEQYI. The CDR3 DNA follows: TGCGCCAGCAGCCGATTTCAGGGATTAGAGCAGTACATC.

This clonotype showed up just a few times. An end of the junction does not agree with germline; a read error may underlie this. The chain carries TRBV5-1 and TRBJ2-1; D possibly corresponds to TRBD2 (5 bases). Per germline, CDR1 SGHRS and CDR2 YFSETQ. The CDR3 consists of 14 residues. CDR3 DNA: TGCGCCAGCAGCGTTGAGGGCTCCCACAATGAGCAGTTCTTC. Amino acid sequence: CASSVEGSHNEQFF.

CDR3 sequence (DNA): TGCAGCGCTGAGATAGCGGGGTGCACCGGGGAGCTGTTTTTT. Its protein is CSAEIAGCTGELFF. The chain has TRBV29-1 and TRBJ2-2; 8 bases match TRBD2. The V gene end was trimmed by 7 bases and the J gene end by 4 bases; junction bases not matched to a gene: 8. CDR1 is SQVTM, CDR2 ANQGSEA, per germline. This CDR3 has 14 amino acids.

This clonotype was detected only a few times. The CDR3 does not close with the conserved phenylalanine or tryptophan, likely indicating a read error. CDR3 nucleotide sequence: TGTGCCAGCAGTTTTCGGCTAGCGGCAGCGAGCTCCTACGAGCAGTACTTA. Protein product: CASSFRLAAASSYEQYL. The chain recombines TRBV12-3 or TRBV12-4 with TRBJ2-7; 7 positions agree with TRBD2. CDR3 length equals 17 residues. The trim removed 3 bases at V and 0 bases at J, leaving 11 bases unmatched.

With respect to this clonotype: At one boundary the junction diverges from the germline segment, which might be a read error. The chain has TRBV4-2 and TRBJ2-1, with a tentative D call TRBD2 (6 bases). Germline-derived CDR1 and CDR2 are LGHNA and YNFKEQ. CDR3 length: 16 amino acids. This CDR3 is CACSQGGTPTYNEQFF. In DNA form, the CDR3 reads TGTGCCTGCAGCCAAGGAGGGACTCCCACCTACAATGAGCAGTTCTTC.

Concerning this clonotype: At one end, the junction sequence differs from germline, possibly due to a read error. The rearrangement joins TRBV10-3 to TRBJ2-3; tentative D call: TRBD2 (5 bases). This CDR3 contains 15 residues. Germline CDR1 ENHRY, CDR2 SYGVKD. CDR3 nucleotides: TGTGCCATCGGTGAGGGAGAGCGGTTAACAGATACACAGTATTTT. It specifies CAIGEGERLTDTQYF.

In the case of this clonotype: Relative to the germline gene, one junction end is altered; a read error may explain this. The chain has TRBV12-3 or TRBV12-4 and TRBJ1-2; D is ambiguous. The CDR3 consists of 11 residues. The CDR3 sequence is CARTLGDGYTF. The CDR3 DNA is TGTGCCAGGACACTGGGAGATGGCTACACATTC.

The rearrangement joins TRBV11-1 to TRBJ2-1; 9 bases fit TRBD1. This CDR3 is 16 amino acids long. The trim removed 5 bases at V and 8 bases at J, leaving 13 bases unmatched. CDR1 SGHAT and CDR2 FQDESV come from the germline V gene (reference sequence). The CDR3 DNA reads as TGTGCCAGCAGCACCCGGCCGGGACAGGGACTACATGAGCAGTTCTTC. Its translation: CASSTRPGQGLHEQFF.

The V call is TRBV5-1, the J call TRBJ2-7; 10 positions agree with TRBD2. Germline V gives CDR1 SGHRS, CDR2 YFSETQ. The V and J ends lost 2 bases and 3 bases, in that order; junction bases with no gene match: 5. The CDR3 consists of 15 residues. The CDR3 here is CASSFQRGGIYEQYF. The CDR3 nucleotides read TGCGCCAGCAGCTTTCAGCGGGGGGGAATCTACGAGCAGTACTTC.

V and J are TRBV7-8 and TRBJ2-5; D ambiguous. With 0 bases removed from V and 5 bases from J, the gap between germline ends came to 10 bases. The CDR3 is 14 residues long. CDR1 and CDR2 (germline): SGHVS, FQNEAQ. In DNA form, the CDR3 reads TGTGCCAGCAGCTTAGCATCGGGTCCGGAGACCCAGTACTTC. Amino acids: CASSLASGPETQYF. The variable domain in full, with the rest retrieved from reference TRBV7-8 and TRBJ2-5, is GAGVSQSPRYKVAKRGQDVALRCDPISGHVSLFWYQQALGQGPEFLTYFQNEAQLDKSGLPSDRFFAERPEGSVSTLKIQRTQQEDSAVYLCASSLASGPETQYFGPGTRLLVL.

On this clonotype itself: At one end, the junction sequence differs from germline, possibly due to a read error. The V and J genes are TRBV29-1 and TRBJ1-1; 8 positions match TRBD1. This CDR3 region has 14 residues. Per germline, CDR1 SQVTM and CDR2 ANQGSEA. The CDR3 DNA follows: TGCAGCGTCGCCGGACAGGGAACTAAAACTGAGGCTTTCTTT. It codes for CSVAGQGTKTEAFF.